The 17 T cell receptor beta chains in this list originate from one sample, sequenced in a study of cytomegalovirus exposure and HLA in healthy donors. PCR primers comprised 60 Vbeta and 13 Jbeta primers. TCRdb keeps only in-frame clones here, not all; method: immunoSEQ multiplex PCR. The data hold approximately 220,000 clones, with approximately 83% observed a single time. The specimen was PBMCs. The source is a girl under 18 in good health and CMV-seronegative.

The rearrangement links TRBV9 to TRBJ2-2, with 7 bases aligning to TRBD1. After removal of 0 bases from V and 1 base from J, the junction contained 15 bases not matched to a gene. Germline CDR1 SGDLS, CDR2 YYNGEE. This CDR3 region has 20 residues. The CDR3 here is CASSVGLPGGAGGNTGELFF. As DNA, the CDR3 is TGTGCCAGCAGCGTAGGACTGCCAGGGGGAGCAGGGGGGAACACCGGGGAGCTGTTTTTT.

The DNA for the CDR3 is TGTGCCAGCAGAGGGCAGGGAACGAACACTGAAGCTTTCTTT. It codes for CASRGQGTNTEAFF. V gene TRBV6-5 combines with J gene TRBJ1-1, with D possibly TRBD1 on 5 matching bases. This CDR3 is built from 14 residues. Germline lookup yields CDR1 MNHEY and CDR2 SVGAGI. V was trimmed by 6 bases and J by 1 base, leaving 12 bases between them.

This sequence joins TRBV27 and TRBJ2-5; 9 nucleotides line up with TRBD1. Germline loops: CDR1 MNHEY, CDR2 SMNVEV (reference sequence). J lost 6 bases, V lost 10 bases, and 9 bases had no gene match. This CDR3 region has 13 residues. The CDR3 is CATGQGSEKTQYF. CDR3 sequence (DNA): TGTGCCACCGGACAGGGGAGCGAAAAGACCCAGTACTTC.

This clone has more than one count but fewer than ten. The chain employs TRBV14 and TRBJ2-7, with 9 bases aligning to TRBD1. The CDR3 runs to 15 residues. V was clipped by 2 bases and J by 5 bases; unmatched bases: 7. CDR1 and CDR2 from the germline V gene are SGHDN and FVKESK. The DNA for the CDR3 is TGTGCCAGCAGCCAATTTCGGACAGGGGTGGACGAGCAGTACTTC. Protein: CASSQFRTGVDEQYF. The entire variable domain, with the rest obtained from reference TRBV14 and TRBJ2-7, is as follows: EAGVTQFPSHSVIEKGQTVTLRCDPISGHDNLYWYRRVMGKEIKFLLHFVKESKQDESGMPNNRFLAERTGGTYSTLKVQPAELEDSGVYFCASSQFRTGVDEQYFGPGTRLTVT.

This chain joins TRBV5-1 and TRBJ2-1, with 12 positions matching TRBD2. CDR3 length equals 15 residues. The V segment lost 2 bases and the J segment 9 bases; nucleotides outside the gene matches: 6. Germline CDR1 and CDR2: SGHRS and YFSETQ. The CDR3 bases are TGCGCCAGCAGCTTCCTAGCGGGAGGGTCCCTTGAGCAGTTCTTC. It codes for CASSFLAGGSLEQFF.

The genes are TRBV6-5 and TRBJ2-1; no reliable D call. V was shortened by 7 bases and J by 7 bases, with 14 bases between the two germline ends. Germline V gene lookup returns CDR1 MNHEY and CDR2 SVGAGI. The CDR3 is 13 amino acids. Written as DNA, the CDR3 is TGTGCCAGCACCTTCTCCCCTCGGAATGAGCAGTTCTTC. Translating gives CASTFSPRNEQFF.

J is TRBJ2-2 and V is TRBV14; D gene unclear. V was cut by 1 base and J by 2 bases, with 20 bases left in between. Germline V CDR1 and CDR2: SGHDN, FVKESK. This CDR3 has 19 residues. CDR3 sequence: CASSQGRIHSQFNTGELFF. The CDR3 bases are TGTGCCAGCAGCCAAGGCCGGATCCACAGCCAGTTCAACACCGGGGAGCTGTTTTTT.

This clone was observed a handful of times. CDR3 loop: CASNGRTSGNTIYF. CDR3 in DNA: TGTGCCAGTAACGGGAGGACATCTGGAAACACCATATATTTT. This chain links TRBV19 with TRBJ1-3; tentatively, D is TRBD1 (5 bases). V was cut by 7 bases and J by 1 base, with 11 bases left in between. CDR3 length: 14 residues. The germline V gene encodes CDR1 LNHDA and CDR2 SQIVND (reference sequence).

The chain links TRBV11-2 to TRBJ2-3, with 7 bases lining up with TRBD1. The V gene end was trimmed by 3 bases and the J gene end by 8 bases; junction bases not matched to a gene: 14. Germline V gene data show CDR1 as SGHAT and CDR2 as FQNNGV. This CDR3 is 16 amino acids long. In DNA form, the CDR3 reads TGTGCCAGCAGCTTTGACAGGGTCATATTAAAGGGTACGCAGTATTTT. This gives the protein CASSFDRVILKGTQYF. The full variable domain, with the rest looked up from reference TRBV11-2 and TRBJ2-3, is EAGVAQSPRYKIIEKRQSVAFWCNPISGHATLYWYQQILGQGPKLLIQFQNNGVVDDSQLPKDRFSAERLKGVDSTLKIQPAKLEDSAVYLCASSFDRVILKGTQYFGPGTRLTVL.

This rearrangement joins TRBV9 to TRBJ1-2, with D tentatively TRBD1 (5 bases). The germline V gene encodes CDR1 SGDLS and CDR2 YYNGEE. V shed 0 bases and J shed 4 bases, with 10 bases lying between them. This CDR3 region has 14 residues. CDR3 loop: CASSVDQGIYGYTF. CDR3 nucleotides: TGTGCCAGCAGCGTAGATCAGGGAATCTATGGCTACACCTTC.

This chain joins TRBV5-5 and TRBJ2-1, with D perhaps TRBD2 (5 bases). This CDR3 spans 13 amino acids. With 1 base removed from V and 10 bases from J, the gap between germline ends came to 12 bases. Germline V lookup: CDR1 SGHKS, CDR2 YYEKEE (reference sequence). The CDR3 sequence: CASSLWRAPEQFF. The CDR3, as DNA: TGTGCCAGCAGCTTGTGGCGGGCCCCCGAGCAGTTCTTC.

The rearrangement uses TRBV7-6 and TRBJ1-4; possibly TRBD1 for D (5 bases). The V end lost 3 bases, the J end lost 3 bases, and 8 bases lay between the germline ends. There are 14 residues in the CDR3. Per the germline V gene, CDR1 is SGHVS and CDR2 is FNYEAQ. The CDR3 loop is CASSLKGSNEKLFF. CDR3 nucleotides: TGTGCCAGCAGCTTGAAGGGGTCTAATGAAAAACTGTTTTTT.

The chain is built from TRBV19 and TRBJ2-1, with D maybe TRBD2 (6 bases). This CDR3 has 15 residues. Deletions cut 4 bases from V and 0 bases from J, with 10 bases between. The germline CDR1 and CDR2 sequences are LNHDA and SQIVND (reference sequence). CDR3 DNA sequence: TGTGCCAGTAGTAGAGGCGGGAACTCCTACAATGAGCAGTTCTTC. Protein: CASSRGGNSYNEQFF.

This chain joins TRBV28 and TRBJ2-1; 9 bases match TRBD2. J was trimmed by 7 bases and V by 2 bases; bases with no gene match: 3. Germline V gene lookup returns CDR1 MDHEN and CDR2 SYDVKM. The CDR3 contains 14 residues. CDR3 residues: CASSLLAGKNEQFF. The CDR3 DNA reads as TGTGCCAGCAGTTTACTAGCGGGGAAGAATGAGCAGTTCTTC.

This clone has a handful of counts. The V gene is TRBV27, the J gene TRBJ1-6; D might be TRBD1 (5 bases). Between the trimmed V and J ends, which lost 6 bases and 10 bases, there was a span of 13 bases. Germline CDR1 MNHEY, CDR2 SMNVEV (reference sequence). CDR3 length: 13 amino acids. The CDR3 loop is CASSWGGESPLHF. The CDR3 DNA reads as TGTGCCAGCAGCTGGGGAGGGGAATCACCCCTCCACTTT.

The chain joins TRBV19 to TRBJ1-2; D ambiguous. Germline CDR1 reads LNHDA; CDR2 reads SQIVND (reference sequence). The CDR3 runs 11 residues. V lost 9 bases and J lost 5, with 10 bases in between. The CDR3 spells CASTNSYGYTF. In DNA, the CDR3 is TGTGCCAGCACAAATTCTTATGGCTACACCTTC.

The chain has TRBV7-9 and TRBJ1-1; tentative D call: TRBD1 (5 bases). The germline gives CDR1 SEHNR, CDR2 FQNEAQ (reference sequence). CDR3 size: 14 residues. V lost 4 bases to trimming and J lost 8 bases, with 17 bases between them. The CDR3 spells CASSSWQWGAEAFF. As DNA, the CDR3 is TGTGCCAGCAGCTCTTGGCAGTGGGGCGCCGAAGCTTTCTTT.